The 5 T cell receptor beta chains given below trace back to one sample, sequenced in a study of shared clonotypes between healthy human individuals (dated by TCRdb to 2020 to 2021). The method was the immunoSEQ multiplex PCR assay. TCRdb holds this immuneACCESS table with in-frame rearrangements only. Some clones are missing; in checked studies, unresolved V genes explain under half, and the rest has no known cause. The sample table shows roughly 500,000 clones, and around 79% are seen once. Of the sample, approximately 13% falls within the top ten clones. Sequenced sample: PBMCs. The receptors here all came from a woman aged 40 to 50 in good health. Some clones in this sample may be carry-over from other donors' samples.

This clone was seen just once. The rearrangement links TRBV28 to TRBJ2-7; D gene uncertain. The CDR3 consists of 15 residues. CDR1 is MDHEN and CDR2 is SYDVKM in the germline V gene. V gave up 4 bases and J gave up 0 bases, with 13 bases separating them. In DNA, the CDR3 is TGTGCCAGCAGTTCCCTCCATGCCAGCTCCTACGAGCAGTACTTC. Translated: CASSSLHASSYEQYF.

The chain carries TRBV19 and TRBJ1-1, with D uncertain. Germline CDR1 reads LNHDA; CDR2 reads SQIVND (reference sequence). The CDR3 totals 13 residues. The V end was cut by 5 bases, the J end by 8 bases, with 15 bases between. CDR3 in amino acids: CASSVQNRLEAFF. CDR3 bases: TGTGCCAGTAGTGTGCAGAACAGACTAGAAGCTTTCTTT.

The CDR3 sequence is CASSPGASNQPQHF. CDR3 DNA: TGTGCCAGTTCTCCGGGTGCGAGCAATCAGCCCCAGCATTTT. The chain joins TRBV18 to TRBJ1-5; no definite D call. This CDR3 is 14 amino acids long. Germline V gene sequence: CDR1 KGHSH, CDR2 LQKENI. V was clipped by 9 bases and J by 1 base, with 13 bases between them.

V is TRBV10-1 and J is TRBJ1-5; D is unclear. V was trimmed by 2 bases and J by 6 bases, leaving 5 bases between them. This CDR3 has 12 residues. The V gene's germline CDR1 is WNHNN and CDR2 SYGVQD (reference sequence). CDR3 nucleotide sequence: TGCGCCAGCAGTGAGCCCGGTCAGCCCCAGCATTTT. This gives the protein CASSEPGQPQHF.

This clone was picked up a small number of times. The V and J genes are TRBV11-2 and TRBJ2-3, with D hard to call. V was pared by 1 base and J by 0 bases, with 14 bases between. This CDR3 region has 17 residues. Germline V CDR1 and CDR2: SGHAT, FQNNGV. CDR3 in amino acids: CASSLGLFADSTDTQYF. DNA of the CDR3: TGTGCCAGCAGCTTAGGGTTGTTTGCGGACAGCACAGATACGCAGTATTTT.